This record looks at one T cell receptor (beta chain) sequence and its context. Its matching antigen is unknown. Sequenced by immunoSEQ multiplex PCR; TCRdb stores in-frame clones only, minus some. The sample has some 80,000 clones, about 87% seen once. Per the germline V gene, CDR1 is MNHNY and CDR2 is SVGAGI (reference sequence). The CDR3 runs to 15 residues. V lost 4 bases and J lost 5; bases outside the gene matches: 7. The sample comes from a study of T cell responses to AZD1222 COVID-19 vaccine. Findings of the study overall: The number of AZD1222 recipients seropositive at baseline was only five or six. The donor cohort was predominantly white British with a female majority, and clonal diversity may have been underestimated.

Sequenced material: peripheral blood, taken 28 days after the second dose of the MenACWY control vaccine. The TCR originated in an adult who received the MenACWY meningococcal vaccine as a control. The chain has TRBV6-6 and TRBJ2-5, with TRBD2 matching over 10 bases. This chain's CDR3 is CASSSTSGVGETQYF. Here the CDR3 DNA reads TGTGCCAGCAGTTCCACTAGCGGGGTGGGGGAGACCCAGTACTTC.